This entry concerns a single TCR beta chain. The source of the sample is a study of early T cells in non-severe SARS-CoV-2 infection. Study-wide context: The authors sequenced bulk RNA from unsorted whole blood, leaving chains unpaired.

V was clipped by 2 bases and J by 9 bases, with 11 bases between them. This CDR3 region has 13 residues. Individual cDNA molecules received unique molecular identifiers. TCRdb passed the 5' RACE reads through MiXCR, listing each CDR3 protein once. This table has about 20,000 distinct CDR3 sequences, over 4% appearing once. The sample comprised whole blood. The TCR comes from an adult who was a healthcare worker with PCR-confirmed SARS-CoV-2 infection or an uninfected control (not recorded which). This chain uses TRBV5-3 with TRBJ2-2, with D possibly being TRBD1 (5 bases). TRBV5-3 is an open reading frame whose function is uncertain. The CDR3 sequence is CARSFIRGWELFF. DNA for the CDR3: TGTGCCAGAAGCTTCATAAGGGGATGGGAGCTGTTTTTT.